The 26 T cell receptor beta chains given below trace back to one sample, sequenced in a study of control samples from healthy donors and cancer patients. Generated by immunoSEQ multiplex PCR, the TCRdb table keeps only in-frame clones and is missing some. This table holds roughly 120,000 clones, roughly nine tenths found once. The material sequenced was PBMCs. These receptor sequences come from a woman aged 45-59 years with colorectal cancer.

The chain is built from TRBV6-2 or TRBV6-3 and TRBJ1-5; tentative D call: TRBD1 (5 bases). Germline V gene data show CDR1 as MNHEY and CDR2 as SVGEGT. V dropped 0 bases and J dropped 2 bases, with 11 bases sitting between them. This CDR3 is 16 amino acids long. For the CDR3, the DNA is TGTGCCAGCAGTTACTCGTCCGGGGCCGGCAATCAGCCCCAGCATTTT. It encodes CASSYSSGAGNQPQHF.

The chain combines TRBV6-6 with TRBJ1-2, with no clear D. The CDR3 is 15 residues long. Between the trimmed V and J ends, which lost 6 bases and 2 bases, there was a span of 16 bases. Germline CDR1 MNHNY, CDR2 SVGAGI (reference sequence). The DNA for the CDR3 is TGTGCCAGCAGGCCTCCATCGACGGGCAACTATGGCTACACCTTC. Translating it yields CASRPPSTGNYGYTF.

A word on this clone: One end of the junction does not line up with germline, which may come from a read error. This rearrangement joins TRBV5-5 to TRBJ2-7; 9 bases match TRBD1. There are 12 residues in the CDR3. Germline CDR1 and CDR2: SGHKS and YYEKEE (reference sequence). CDR3 protein: CASSLDGGQGEF. DNA for the CDR3: TGTGCCAGCAGCTTGGACGGGGGACAGGGTGAATTC.

This clone was counted only a few times. Here the CDR3 reads CASSLSRDSAGYEQYF. The CDR3 DNA is TGTGCCAGCAGCCTCAGCCGGGACAGTGCTGGCTACGAGCAGTACTTC. The chain is built from TRBV9 and TRBJ2-7; 7 bases align to TRBD1. The CDR3 runs 16 residues. The germline gives CDR1 SGDLS, CDR2 YYNGEE. Trimming took 4 bases from V and 3 from J; bases not matched to a gene: 13.

The CDR3 DNA reads as TGTGCCAGCAGCGCTAACGGTCCCTACGAGCAGTACTTC. It is translated as CASSANGPYEQYF. This chain uses TRBV27 with TRBJ2-7; D not certain. V was cut by 6 bases and J by 2 bases, with 11 bases left in between. Germline V lookup: CDR1 MNHEY, CDR2 SMNVEV (reference sequence). This CDR3 is 13 amino acids long.

The V call is TRBV3-1 (or the pseudogene TRBV3-2), the J call TRBJ2-7, with 9 bases fitting TRBD1. V lost 3 bases and J lost 3; bases outside the gene matches: 9. This CDR3 contains 16 residues. CDR1 and CDR2 from the germline V gene are LGHDT and YNNKEL (reference sequence). CDR3 in amino acids: CASSQAGGTGNYEQYF. The CDR3 DNA reads TGTGCCAGCAGCCAGGCTGGAGGGACAGGGAACTACGAGCAGTACTTC.

The V and J genes are TRBV18 and TRBJ1-5; 10 positions agree with TRBD1. The V segment lost 3 bases and the J segment 4 bases; nucleotides outside the gene matches: 6. The CDR3 has 16 amino acids. Per germline, CDR1 KGHSH and CDR2 LQKENI. CDR3 nucleotide sequence: TGTGCCAGCTCACCTGACCCGGGACAGGGGAATCAGCCCCAGCATTTT. This sequence encodes CASSPDPGQGNQPQHF.

This clone was recorded a few times. The V gene is TRBV28, the J gene TRBJ1-1; tentatively, D is TRBD1 (5 bases). The germline gives CDR1 MDHEN, CDR2 SYDVKM. CDR3 size: 13 residues. V was trimmed by 7 bases and J by 5 bases, leaving 14 bases between them. The CDR3 nucleotides read TGTGCCAGCAAGATCCAGGGATGGACTGAAGCTTTCTTT. This codes for CASKIQGWTEAFF.

This chain joins TRBV7-8 and TRBJ1-1; D possibly corresponds to TRBD1 (5 bases). V was cut by 4 bases and J by 1 base, with 10 bases left in between. This CDR3 contains 14 residues. The germline CDR1 and CDR2 sequences are SGHVS and FQNEAQ. CDR3 bases: TGTGCCAGCAGCTCGACGGGACCGAACACTGAAGCTTTCTTT. It translates to CASSSTGPNTEAFF.

The chain combines TRBV6-2 or TRBV6-3 with TRBJ1-2; TRBD1 is a possible D gene (5 bases). V dropped 2 bases and J dropped 6 bases, with 10 bases sitting between them. Germline V CDR1 and CDR2: MNHEY, SVGEGT. CDR3 length: 13 amino acids. CDR3 region: CASSYGRVNGYTF. In DNA, the CDR3 is TGTGCCAGCAGTTACGGCAGGGTGAATGGCTACACCTTC.

The chain combines TRBV6-5 with TRBJ2-7; D is possibly TRBD1 (6 bases). Trimming pared 6 bases from V and 12 bases from J, leaving 24 bases between. Germline CDR1 and CDR2: MNHEY and SVGAGI. The CDR3 runs to 14 residues. CDR3 nucleotides: TGTGCCAGCAGCCTGGACAGATCACCGATCACCCTGTACTTC. Translated, it gives CASSLDRSPITLYF.

The rearrangement uses TRBV7-3 and TRBJ2-3, with D perhaps TRBD2 (6 bases). Germline V lookup: CDR1 SGHTA, CDR2 FQGTGA. The CDR3 has 15 amino acids. Trimming took off 3 bases at V and 3 bases at J, with 13 bases between the two ends. The CDR3 DNA sequence: TGTGCCAGCAGCTTTATCGGTGGGGGGACAGATACGCAGTATTTT. Amino acids: CASSFIGGGTDTQYF. The whole variable domain, filled in from reference TRBV7-3 and TRBJ2-3, reads GAGVSQTPSNKVTEKGKYVELRCDPISGHTALYWYRQSLGQGPEFLIYFQGTGAADDSGLPNDRFFAVRPEGSVSTLKIQRTERGDSAVYLCASSFIGGGTDTQYFGPGTRLTVL.

The chain uses TRBV7-8 and TRBJ2-7; D is unclear. The CDR3 contains 15 residues. V was shortened by 4 bases and J by 5 bases, with 18 bases between the two germline ends. Germline V gives CDR1 SGHVS, CDR2 FQNEAQ. The CDR3 loop is CASSSHQSHSHEQYF. In nucleotides, the CDR3 is TGTGCCAGCAGCTCACACCAGTCCCATTCCCACGAGCAGTACTTC.

This clone was detected only a few times. The rearrangement joins TRBV7-2 to TRBJ2-6; D is perhaps TRBD1 (5 bases). Germline V CDR1 and CDR2: SGHTA, FQGNSA. This CDR3 has 17 residues. V shed 6 bases and J shed 0 bases, with 15 bases lying between them. The CDR3 nucleotides read TGTGCCAGCAGGTTGGACAAATTTATCTCTGGGGCCAACGTCCTGACTTTC. Translated, it gives CASRLDKFISGANVLTF.

This chain joins TRBV19 and TRBJ1-5; 9 nucleotides line up with TRBD1. The trim removed 4 bases at V and 7 bases at J, leaving 8 bases unmatched. This CDR3 has 15 residues. Germline V gene sequence: CDR1 LNHDA, CDR2 SQIVND (reference sequence). The CDR3 nucleotides are TGTGCCAGTAGTAAAGACAGGGGGAAGGGACAGCCCCAGCATTTT. Translated, it gives CASSKDRGKGQPQHF.

J is TRBJ1-5 and V is TRBV15; D gene unclear. There are 14 residues in the CDR3. Trimming stripped 1 base from V and 11 bases from J, with 15 bases between. The germline V gene encodes CDR1 LNHNV and CDR2 YYDKDF (reference sequence). CDR3 in amino acids: CATSRGSGGVSQHF. CDR3 sequence (DNA): TGTGCCACCAGCAGAGGGTCGGGCGGGGTGTCCCAGCATTTT.

The J gene is TRBJ2-3, the V gene TRBV9; 10 bases are shared with TRBD1. After removal of 3 bases from V and 4 bases from J, the junction contained 5 bases not matched to a gene. Germline CDR1 reads SGDLS; CDR2 reads YYNGEE. This CDR3 contains 15 residues. The CDR3 bases are TGTGCCAGCAGCGCGGGACAGGGGAGGGCAGATACGCAGTATTTT. This gives the protein CASSAGQGRADTQYF.

This chain joins TRBV27 and TRBJ1-1; D possibly corresponds to TRBD1 (5 bases). The CDR3 contains 14 residues. V was shortened by 1 base and J by 3 bases, with 9 bases between the two germline ends. Germline CDR1 MNHEY, CDR2 SMNVEV (reference sequence). The DNA for the CDR3 is TGTGCCAGCAGTTTATTCCAGGGCGACACTGAAGCTTTCTTT. It specifies CASSLFQGDTEAFF.

The rearrangement uses TRBV28 and TRBJ1-2, with unresolved D. Germline V gives CDR1 MDHEN, CDR2 SYDVKM. Trimming shortened V by 4 bases and J by 4 bases, and 7 bases separated the two germline ends. CDR3 length: 12 amino acids. The CDR3 protein is CASSSDTYGYTF. CDR3 nucleotides: TGTGCCAGCAGTTCCGACACCTATGGCTACACCTTC.

Here the CDR3 DNA reads TGTGCCAGCAGATCGGGACAGGTAACTGAAGCTTTCTTT. Translating gives CASRSGQVTEAFF. The V gene is TRBV12-3 or TRBV12-4, the J gene TRBJ1-1; 8 nucleotides align to TRBD1. The V gene end was trimmed by 6 bases and the J gene end by 5 bases; junction bases not matched to a gene: 5. This CDR3 is built from 13 residues.

The chain has TRBV7-8 and TRBJ1-5; D unresolved. CDR1 and CDR2 (germline): SGHVS, FQNEAQ. This CDR3 comprises 16 residues. The V end lost 8 bases, the J end lost 7 bases, and 24 bases lay between the germline ends. CDR3 nucleotide sequence: TGTGCCAGCGGGTCACTCATGGGCACCCTGGGCCAGCCCCAGCATTTT. It encodes CASGSLMGTLGQPQHF.

The chain employs TRBV5-1 and TRBJ1-5, with D tentatively TRBD1 (5 bases). Trimming left V 4 bases short and J 3 bases short, with 8 bases between. The CDR3 covers 13 residues. From germline, CDR1 is SGHRS and CDR2 YFSETQ. Written as DNA, the CDR3 is TGCGCCAGCAGCCGGGACCACAATCAGCCCCAGCATTTT. This sequence encodes CASSRDHNQPQHF.

This chain connects TRBV19 to TRBJ1-1; D might be TRBD1 (5 bases). Trimming removed 3 bases at V and 0 bases at J, with 8 bases between. This CDR3 region has 14 residues. Germline V gene lookup returns CDR1 LNHDA and CDR2 SQIVND (reference sequence). The CDR3 DNA is TGTGCCAGTAGTATGCGGGGGTTGAACACTGAAGCTTTCTTT. Its protein is CASSMRGLNTEAFF.

This chain uses TRBV30 with TRBJ1-6, with D perhaps TRBD1 (5 bases). Trimming removed 5 bases at V and 7 bases at J, with 12 bases between. The CDR3 loop spans 13 amino acids. Germline-derived CDR1 and CDR2 are GTSNPN and SVGIG (reference sequence). The CDR3 here is CAWGGLANSPLHF. Written as DNA, the CDR3 is TGTGCCTGGGGGGGTCTGGCGAATTCACCCCTCCACTTT.

The chain has TRBV6-2 or TRBV6-3 and TRBJ2-1; D is perhaps TRBD1 or TRBD2 (5 bases each). Deletions cut 3 bases from V and 12 bases from J, with 15 bases between. The CDR3 loop spans 13 amino acids. Per the germline V gene, CDR1 is MNHEY and CDR2 is SVGEGT. The CDR3 is CASSYVGGGGQFF. The CDR3 DNA reads as TGTGCCAGCAGTTATGTCGGAGGTGGGGGGCAGTTCTTC.

This clone was recorded at least ten times. CDR3 coding DNA: TGTGCCAGCAGCTTTTCTGGGGCTTTGGCTTTCTTT. It specifies CASSFSGALAFF. This chain connects TRBV7-9 to TRBJ1-1; a weak D match, TRBD1 (5 bases). Trimming left V 3 bases short and J 11 bases short, with 13 bases between. This CDR3 is built from 12 residues. Germline V gives CDR1 SEHNR, CDR2 FQNEAQ (reference sequence). Supplemented by reference TRBV7-9 and TRBJ1-1, the full variable domain reads DTGVSQNPRHKITKRGQNVTFRCDPISEHNRLYWYRQTLGQGPEFLTYFQNEAQLEKSRLLSDRFSAERPKGSFSTLEIQRTEQGDSAMYLCASSFSGALAFFGQGTRLTVV.